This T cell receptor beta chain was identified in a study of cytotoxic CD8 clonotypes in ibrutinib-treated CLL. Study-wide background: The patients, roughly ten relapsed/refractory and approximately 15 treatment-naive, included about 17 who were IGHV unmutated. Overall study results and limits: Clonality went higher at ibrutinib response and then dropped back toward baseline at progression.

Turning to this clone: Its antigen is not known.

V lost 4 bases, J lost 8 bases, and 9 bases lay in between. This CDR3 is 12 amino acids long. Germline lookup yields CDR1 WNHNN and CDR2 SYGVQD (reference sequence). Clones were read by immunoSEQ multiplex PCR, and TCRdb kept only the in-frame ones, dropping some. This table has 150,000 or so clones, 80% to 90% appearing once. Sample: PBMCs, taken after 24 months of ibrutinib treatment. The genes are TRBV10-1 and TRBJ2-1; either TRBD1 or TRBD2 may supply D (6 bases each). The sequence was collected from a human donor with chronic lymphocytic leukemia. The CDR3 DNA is TGCGCCAGCAGTGGGAGGGGGTATGAGCAGTTCTTC. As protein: CASSGRGYEQFF.